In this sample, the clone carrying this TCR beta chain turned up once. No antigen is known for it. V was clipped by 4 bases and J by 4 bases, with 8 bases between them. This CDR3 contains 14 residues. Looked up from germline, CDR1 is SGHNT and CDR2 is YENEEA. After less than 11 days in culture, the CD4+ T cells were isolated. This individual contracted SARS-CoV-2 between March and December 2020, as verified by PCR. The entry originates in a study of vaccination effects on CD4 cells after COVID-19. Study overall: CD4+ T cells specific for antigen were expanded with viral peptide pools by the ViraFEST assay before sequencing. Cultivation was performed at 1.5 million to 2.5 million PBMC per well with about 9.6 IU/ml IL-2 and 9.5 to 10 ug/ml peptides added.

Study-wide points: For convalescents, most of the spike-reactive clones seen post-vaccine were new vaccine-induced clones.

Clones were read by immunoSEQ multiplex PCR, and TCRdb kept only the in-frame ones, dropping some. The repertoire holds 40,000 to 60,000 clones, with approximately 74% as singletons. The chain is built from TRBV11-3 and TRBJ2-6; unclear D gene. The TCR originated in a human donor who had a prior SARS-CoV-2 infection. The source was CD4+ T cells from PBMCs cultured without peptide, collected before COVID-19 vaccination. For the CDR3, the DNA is TGTGCCAGCAGCTACGGGCCAGGGGCCAACGTCCTGACTTTC. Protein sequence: CASSYGPGANVLTF.